These 3 T cell receptor beta chains originate from one sample sequenced in a study of technical replicates of blood from a few donors. Generated by immunoSEQ multiplex PCR, the TCRdb table keeps only in-frame clones and is missing some. Of around 74,000 clones in the sample, around 85% are singletons; the top ten hold 4.8%. The specimen sequenced was PBMCs. The receptors derive from a human donor in good health. Some clones in this sample may be carry-over from other donors' samples.

The chain is built from TRBV6-6 and TRBJ2-7; TRBD2 is a possible D gene (5 bases). This CDR3 spans 15 amino acids. Germline V gene data show CDR1 as MNHNY and CDR2 as SVGAGI (reference sequence). Trimming removed 2 bases from V and 5 bases from J, with 16 bases in between. The CDR3 region is CASSYGRAPPHEQYF. CDR3 sequence (DNA): TGTGCCAGCAGTTACGGGCGGGCGCCGCCCCACGAGCAGTACTTC.

The V gene is TRBV7-2, the J gene TRBJ2-7; TRBD1 is a possible D gene (6 bases). Trimming pared 1 base from V and 4 bases from J, leaving 20 bases between. CDR1 and CDR2 from the germline V gene are SGHTA and FQGNSA. CDR3 length: 17 amino acids. CDR3 in DNA: TGTGCCAGCAGCTTAGTCGGCAGGGGCGCGACACAGTACGAGCAGTACTTC. Amino acid sequence: CASSLVGRGATQYEQYF.

The chain employs TRBV13 and TRBJ1-1, with 9 positions matching TRBD1. The V gene end was trimmed by 3 bases and the J gene end by 6 bases; junction bases not matched to a gene: 5. CDR3 size: 14 residues. Germline V gene lookup returns CDR1 PRHDT and CDR2 FYEKMQ (reference sequence). Here the CDR3 DNA reads TGTGCCAGCAGCTTTGGACAGGGGAGGGCTGAAGCTTTCTTT. It yields the protein CASSFGQGRAEAFF.